Below, 21 T cell receptor beta chains from the same sample are listed, as sequenced in a study of neurological immune-mediated disorders (dated by TCRdb to between 2018 and 2021). The method behind the library was 5' RACE. TCRdb shows the sequencer as Illumina HiSeq 2500. TCRdb's own reprocessing of the public reads used fastp at Q25 and MiXCR and kept productive beta chains. Entries are consolidated by CDR3 protein sequence, retaining the most common genes and DNA. This sample has 55,000 to 75,000 distinct CDR3 sequences in its table, and approximately 15% of those were observed once. In total, the top ten clones hold under 5.5% of the sample. The time point label corresponds to: longitudinal time-point 1 (baseline). Sample: PBMCs. The receptors derive from a female donor with HTLV-1-associated myelopathy (HAM/TSP).

This clonotype showed up many times. The CDR3 DNA is TGCAGTCCAATTAGGGGGGATCATGAGCAGTTCTTC. Translated: CSPIRGDHEQFF. V and J are TRBV20-1 and TRBJ2-1; D tentatively reads TRBD1 or TRBD2 (6 bases each). Trimming pared 8 bases from V and 8 bases from J, leaving 16 bases between. The germline CDR1 and CDR2 sequences are DFQATT and SNEGSKA (reference sequence). The CDR3 sequence is 12 residues long.

This clonotype was found many times. The chain uses TRBV4-2 and TRBJ1-2, with D maybe TRBD1 (6 bases). With 2 bases removed from V and 2 bases from J, the gap between germline ends came to 21 bases. The length of the CDR3 is 18 residues. The germline V gene encodes CDR1 LGHNA and CDR2 YNFKEQ. The CDR3 spells CASSQNFLKGVSNYGYTF. The CDR3 DNA is TGTGCCAGCAGCCAAAACTTTCTAAAGGGGGTCTCCAACTATGGCTACACCTTC.

This clonotype was recorded many times. The rearrangement joins TRBV29-1 to TRBJ1-1, with unresolved D. The CDR3 runs to 13 residues. Germline-derived CDR1 and CDR2 are SQVTM and ANQGSEA. The V gene lost 7 bases and the J gene lost 1 base, with 13 bases spanning the gap. Written as DNA, the CDR3 is TGCAGCGCGACCGACACCCAGAACACTGAAGCTTTCTTT. This gives the protein CSATDTQNTEAFF.

This clonotype was counted ten times or more. The rearrangement uses TRBV4-2 and TRBJ1-4; D is undetermined. The germline gives CDR1 LGHNA, CDR2 YNFKEQ. This CDR3 is built from 15 residues. V lost 4 bases, J lost 8 bases, and 17 bases lay in between. Here the CDR3 reads CASSPGKGFREKLFF. The CDR3 DNA reads as TGTGCCAGCAGCCCGGGGAAAGGCTTTCGGGAAAAACTGTTTTTT.

This clonotype was seen ten or more times. The chain has TRBV28 and TRBJ1-5, with D possibly matching TRBD1 (5 bases). Between the trimmed V and J ends, which lost 3 bases and 5 bases, there was a span of 17 bases. The CDR3 runs 16 residues. CDR1 is MDHEN, CDR2 SYDVKM, per germline. The CDR3 protein is CASSFQRGQADQPQHF. The CDR3, as DNA: TGTGCCAGCAGTTTTCAAAGGGGTCAGGCCGATCAGCCCCAGCATTTT.

This clonotype was picked up many times. J is TRBJ2-2 and V is TRBV4-1, with TRBD1 identical over 9 bases. CDR3 length: 17 amino acids. Germline V gene data show CDR1 as MGHRA and CDR2 as YSYEKL. V shed 0 bases, J shed 6 bases, and the junction held 8 bases outside the gene matches. The CDR3 here is CASSQDIRDRVSGELFF. The CDR3 bases are TGCGCCAGCAGCCAAGACATCCGGGACAGGGTGTCCGGGGAGCTGTTTTTT.

This clonotype was recorded many times. V gene TRBV24-1 combines with J gene TRBJ1-2, with D possibly being TRBD1 (6 bases). Per the germline V gene, CDR1 is KGHDR and CDR2 is SFDVKD. The CDR3 runs to 13 residues. The V gene lost 4 bases and the J gene lost 5 bases, with 10 bases spanning the gap. The CDR3 nucleotides read TGTGCCACCAGTGACCGAACAGGGTATGGCTACACCTTC. This codes for CATSDRTGYGYTF.

This clonotype was detected many times. The gene calls are TRBV6-6 and TRBJ2-7; D may correspond to TRBD1 or TRBD2 (6 bases each). The length of the CDR3 is 13 residues. Germline V CDR1 and CDR2: MNHNY, SVGAGI (reference sequence). Trimming stripped 2 bases from V and 6 bases from J, with 11 bases between. This CDR3 reads CASSYIGGREQYF. The CDR3 nucleotides read TGTGCCAGCAGTTACATCGGGGGCCGCGAGCAGTACTTC.

Regarding this clonotype: At one boundary the junction diverges from the germline segment, which might be a read error. The rearrangement links TRBV15 to TRBJ2-7, with D tentatively TRBD1 or TRBD2 (5 bases each). The germline gives CDR1 LNHNV, CDR2 YYDKDF (reference sequence). CDR3 length: 14 amino acids. The CDR3 coding sequence is TGTGCTACCAGCAGCGTAGCTGGGGGAAACGAGCAGTACTTC. It encodes CATSSVAGGNEQYF.

Ten or more counts support this clonotype. This rearrangement joins TRBV10-3 to TRBJ1-1, with D tentatively TRBD1 (5 bases). The CDR3 extends over 13 amino acids. V was trimmed by 7 bases and J by 1 base, leaving 10 bases between them. Germline loops: CDR1 ENHRY, CDR2 SYGVKD. The CDR3 region is CAINAGKNTEAFF. CDR3 in DNA: TGTGCCATCAACGCAGGGAAGAACACTGAAGCTTTCTTT.

This clonotype was counted many times. This chain joins TRBV6-5 and TRBJ2-7; 9 positions agree with TRBD1. This CDR3 is built from 20 residues. With V trimmed by 0 bases and J by 3 bases, 18 bases remained unmatched. Germline assignment: CDR1 MNHEY and CDR2 SVGAGI. CDR3 nucleotide sequence: TGTGCCAGCAGTTACTCGATTAGCTCCGCGGTTCAGGGACAGGGCTACGAGCAGTACTTC. This codes for CASSYSISSAVQGQGYEQYF.

This clonotype was counted at least ten times. This chain uses TRBV7-8 with TRBJ1-2; no definite D call. V lost 4 bases to trimming and J lost 3 bases, with 12 bases between them. CDR1 and CDR2 from the germline V gene are SGHVS and FQNEAQ. The CDR3 has 14 residues. The CDR3 protein is CASSSLLADYGYTF. DNA of the CDR3: TGTGCCAGCAGCTCTCTCCTGGCGGACTATGGCTACACCTTC.

V usage is TRBV5-5 and J usage is TRBJ2-6; no firm D call. CDR1 and CDR2 (germline): SGHKS, YYEKEE (reference sequence). The CDR3 consists of 17 residues. Trimming left V 1 base short and J 1 base short, with 12 bases between. CDR3 sequence (DNA): TGTGCCAGCAGCTTGAGTTTGTCAAGTTCTGGGGCCAACGTCCTGACTTTC. The encoded protein is CASSLSLSSSGANVLTF. Looking up the rest from reference TRBV5-5 and TRBJ2-6 gives the full variable domain: DAGVTQSPTHLIKTRGQQVTLRCSPISGHKSVSWYQQVLGQGPQFIFQYYEKEERGRGNFPDRFSARQFPNYSSELNVNALLLGDSALYLCASSLSLSSSGANVLTFGAGSRLTVL.

The table lists this clonotype with many counts. The V and J genes are TRBV12-3 or TRBV12-4 and TRBJ1-5; 10 bases fit TRBD1. CDR3 length: 15 residues. The junction had 7 bases not matched to a gene; V was cut back by 4 bases and J by 7 bases. Here the CDR3 reads CASSSDRGRGQPQHF. In DNA form, the CDR3 reads TGTGCCAGCAGTTCCGACAGGGGGCGCGGGCAGCCCCAGCATTTT.

This clonotype was found many times. The chain joins TRBV4-1 to TRBJ2-1, with D possibly matching TRBD2 (6 bases). The V end lost 4 bases, the J end lost 7 bases, and 23 bases lay between the germline ends. The CDR3 has 17 residues. Germline V gene sequence: CDR1 MGHRA, CDR2 YSYEKL. CDR3 sequence reads: CASSPPGVRVGGNEQFF. The CDR3 DNA follows: TGCGCCAGCAGCCCGCCCGGGGTGAGGGTCGGGGGTAATGAGCAGTTCTTC.

In regard to this clonotype: A single base separates this from a much larger clone, so it may be a read error. This chain uses TRBV4-1 with TRBJ2-1; no firm D call. V was cut by 0 bases and J by 4 bases, with 10 bases left in between. CDR3 length: 15 residues. The germline CDR1 and CDR2 sequences are MGHRA and YSYEKL. CDR3 in amino acids: CASSQDMAAYNEQFF. CDR3 coding DNA: TGCGCCAGCAGCCAAGATATGGCCGCGTACAATGAGCAGTTCTTC.

The gene calls are TRBV5-1 and TRBJ2-5; a possible D gene is TRBD1 (6 bases). CDR1 SGHRS and CDR2 YFSETQ come from the germline V gene. The CDR3 runs to 14 residues. The CDR3 region is CVTKTGSTPKTQYF. The CDR3 DNA reads TGCGTAACTAAAACAGGGTCGACTCCAAAGACCCAGTACTTC.

This clonotype was seen more than once but under ten times. The rearrangement links TRBV6-4 to TRBJ2-1, with 10 nucleotides matching TRBD2. Trimming at V came to 3 bases and at J to 7 bases, leaving 6 bases not matched to a gene. CDR3 length equals 15 residues. Germline assignment: CDR1 MRHNA and CDR2 SNTAGT. The CDR3: CASSEQRGGPNEQFF. The DNA for the CDR3 is TGTGCCAGCAGTGAACAGCGGGGGGGCCCGAATGAGCAGTTCTTC.

This clonotype was seen ten or more times. Here the CDR3 reads CASSYASPHEQFF. The CDR3 DNA is TGTGCCAGCTCATACGCCAGCCCCCATGAGCAGTTCTTC. This rearrangement joins TRBV27 to TRBJ2-1; D is unresolved. With 8 bases removed from V and 8 bases from J, the gap between germline ends came to 16 bases. Germline V CDR1 and CDR2: MNHEY, SMNVEV (reference sequence). The CDR3 is made up of 13 amino acids.

This clonotype was observed at least ten times. The chain employs TRBV5-1 and TRBJ1-6; D might be TRBD1 (5 bases). V shed 0 bases and J shed 1 base, with 17 bases lying between them. CDR1 is SGHRS, CDR2 YFSETQ, per germline. The CDR3 has 19 residues. CDR3 nucleotides: TGCGCCAGCAGCTTGGAGGGCGTACGAAAGGGGTCCTATAATTCACCCCTCCACTTT. This codes for CASSLEGVRKGSYNSPLHF.

The chain links TRBV5-1 to TRBJ1-3, with no clear D. The CDR3 contains 15 residues. Germline CDR1 SGHRS, CDR2 YFSETQ. Trimming removed 4 bases from V and 2 bases from J, with 13 bases in between. CDR3 DNA sequence: TGCGCCAGCAGCCCCGGGCTTACCCCTGGAAACACCATATATTTT. This encodes CASSPGLTPGNTIYF.